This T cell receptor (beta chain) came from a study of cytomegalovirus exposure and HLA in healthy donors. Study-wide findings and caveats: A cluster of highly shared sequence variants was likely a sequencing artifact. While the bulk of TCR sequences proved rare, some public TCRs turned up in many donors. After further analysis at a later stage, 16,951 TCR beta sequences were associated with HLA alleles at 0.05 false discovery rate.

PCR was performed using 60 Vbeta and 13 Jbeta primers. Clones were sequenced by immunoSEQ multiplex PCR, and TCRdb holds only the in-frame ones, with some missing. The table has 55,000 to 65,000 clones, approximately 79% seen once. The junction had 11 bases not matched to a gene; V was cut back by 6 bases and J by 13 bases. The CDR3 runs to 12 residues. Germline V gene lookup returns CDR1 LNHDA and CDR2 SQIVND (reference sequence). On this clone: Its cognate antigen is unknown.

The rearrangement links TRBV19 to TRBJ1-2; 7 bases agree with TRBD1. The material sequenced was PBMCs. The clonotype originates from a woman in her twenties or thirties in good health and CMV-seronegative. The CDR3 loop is CASSPGTDASTF. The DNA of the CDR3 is TGTGCCAGTAGCCCCGGGACAGACGCCTCCACCTTC.